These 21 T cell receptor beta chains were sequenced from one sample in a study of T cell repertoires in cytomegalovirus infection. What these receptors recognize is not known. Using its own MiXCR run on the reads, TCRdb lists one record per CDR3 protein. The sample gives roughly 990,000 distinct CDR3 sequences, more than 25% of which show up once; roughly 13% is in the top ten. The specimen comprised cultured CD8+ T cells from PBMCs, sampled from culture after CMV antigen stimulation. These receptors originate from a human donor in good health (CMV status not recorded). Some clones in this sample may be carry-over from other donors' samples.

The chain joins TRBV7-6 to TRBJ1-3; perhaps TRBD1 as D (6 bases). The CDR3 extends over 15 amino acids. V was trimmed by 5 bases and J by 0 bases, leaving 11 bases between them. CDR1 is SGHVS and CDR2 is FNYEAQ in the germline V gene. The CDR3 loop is CASSEDSTSGNTIYF. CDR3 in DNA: TGTGCCAGCAGCGAGGACAGTACCTCTGGAAACACCATATATTTT.

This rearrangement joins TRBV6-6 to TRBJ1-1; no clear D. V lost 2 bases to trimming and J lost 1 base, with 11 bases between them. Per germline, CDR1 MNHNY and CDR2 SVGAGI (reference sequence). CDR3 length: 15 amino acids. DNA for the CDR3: TGTGCCAGCAGTTACGTGAGACGGCCGAACACTGAAGCTTTCTTT. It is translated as CASSYVRRPNTEAFF.

CDR3 amino acids: CASSRRGGTEQFF. The CDR3 nucleotides read TGTGCCAGCAGCCGACGGGGGGGTACTGAGCAGTTCTTC. The chain links TRBV11-3 to TRBJ2-1; 8 positions match TRBD2. CDR1 is SGHNT and CDR2 is YENEEA in the germline V gene. This CDR3 is built from 13 residues. The V segment lost 5 bases and the J segment 9 bases; nucleotides outside the gene matches: 6.

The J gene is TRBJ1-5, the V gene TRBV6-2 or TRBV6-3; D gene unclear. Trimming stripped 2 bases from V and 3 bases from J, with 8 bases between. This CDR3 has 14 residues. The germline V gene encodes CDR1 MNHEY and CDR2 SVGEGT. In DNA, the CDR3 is TGTGCCAGCAGTTACAAACCGCCCAATCAGCCCCAGCATTTT. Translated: CASSYKPPNQPQHF.

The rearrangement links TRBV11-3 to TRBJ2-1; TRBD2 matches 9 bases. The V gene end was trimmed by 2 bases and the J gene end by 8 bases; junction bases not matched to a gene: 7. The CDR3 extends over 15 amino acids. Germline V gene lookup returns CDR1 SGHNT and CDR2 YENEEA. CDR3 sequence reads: CASSLIAGDGYEQFF. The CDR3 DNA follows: TGTGCCAGCAGCTTAATAGCGGGGGACGGCTATGAGCAGTTCTTC.

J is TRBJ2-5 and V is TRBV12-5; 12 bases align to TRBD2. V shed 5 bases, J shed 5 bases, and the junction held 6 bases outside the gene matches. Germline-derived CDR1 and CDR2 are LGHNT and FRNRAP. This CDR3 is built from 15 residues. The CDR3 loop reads CASGIWTSGVETQYF. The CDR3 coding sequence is TGTGCTAGTGGTATTTGGACTAGCGGGGTGGAGACCCAGTACTTC.

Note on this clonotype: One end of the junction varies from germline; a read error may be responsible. Here the CDR3 reads CPSSLVSEMNTEAFF. The DNA for the CDR3 is TGTCCCAGCAGCTTAGTGTCCGAAATGAACACTGAAGCTTTCTTT. J is TRBJ1-1 and V is TRBV11-2; D is undetermined. The CDR3 spans 15 residues. Per the germline V gene, CDR1 is SGHAT and CDR2 is FQNNGV.

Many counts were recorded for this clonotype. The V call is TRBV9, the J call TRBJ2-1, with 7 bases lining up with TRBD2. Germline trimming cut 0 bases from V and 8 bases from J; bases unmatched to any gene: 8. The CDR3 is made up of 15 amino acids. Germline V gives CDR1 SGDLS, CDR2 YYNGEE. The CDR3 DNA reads TGTGCCAGCAGCGTAGGCGGGGGATTAGACGATGAGCAGTTCTTC. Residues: CASSVGGGLDDEQFF.

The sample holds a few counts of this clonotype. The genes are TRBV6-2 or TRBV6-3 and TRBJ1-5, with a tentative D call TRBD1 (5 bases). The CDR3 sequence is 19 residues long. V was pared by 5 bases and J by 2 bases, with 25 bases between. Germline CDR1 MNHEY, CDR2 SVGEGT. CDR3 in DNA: TGTGCCAGCAGTAAACCCGGGAGACAGTCGAGGAGGGGCAATCAGCCCCAGCATTTT. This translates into CASSKPGRQSRRGNQPQHF.

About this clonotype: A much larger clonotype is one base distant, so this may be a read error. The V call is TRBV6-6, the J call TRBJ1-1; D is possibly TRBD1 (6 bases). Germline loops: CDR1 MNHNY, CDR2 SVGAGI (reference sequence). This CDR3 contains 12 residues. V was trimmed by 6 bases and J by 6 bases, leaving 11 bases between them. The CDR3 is CASRPYRAEAFF. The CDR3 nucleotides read TGTGCCAGCAGGCCGTACAGGGCTGAAGCTTTCTTT.

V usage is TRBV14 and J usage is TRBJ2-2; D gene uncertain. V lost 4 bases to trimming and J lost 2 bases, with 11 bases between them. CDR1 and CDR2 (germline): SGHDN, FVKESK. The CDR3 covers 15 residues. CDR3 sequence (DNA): TGTGCCAGCAGCCCCTTAAATCAAAACACCGGGGAGCTGTTTTTT. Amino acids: CASSPLNQNTGELFF.

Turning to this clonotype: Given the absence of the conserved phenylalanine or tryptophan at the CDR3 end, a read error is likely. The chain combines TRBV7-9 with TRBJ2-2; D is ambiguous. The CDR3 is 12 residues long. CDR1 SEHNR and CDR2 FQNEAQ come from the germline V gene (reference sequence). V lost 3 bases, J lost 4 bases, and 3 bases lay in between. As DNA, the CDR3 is TGTGCCAGCAGCTTGGTCACCGGGGAGCTGTTTTTA. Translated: CASSLVTGELFL.

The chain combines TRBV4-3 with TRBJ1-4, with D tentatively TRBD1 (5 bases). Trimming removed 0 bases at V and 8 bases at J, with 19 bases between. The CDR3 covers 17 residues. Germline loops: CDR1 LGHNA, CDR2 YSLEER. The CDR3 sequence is CASSQDLGGVGGEKLFF. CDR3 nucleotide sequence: TGCGCCAGCAGCCAAGATCTGGGGGGTGTAGGAGGAGAAAAACTGTTTTTT.

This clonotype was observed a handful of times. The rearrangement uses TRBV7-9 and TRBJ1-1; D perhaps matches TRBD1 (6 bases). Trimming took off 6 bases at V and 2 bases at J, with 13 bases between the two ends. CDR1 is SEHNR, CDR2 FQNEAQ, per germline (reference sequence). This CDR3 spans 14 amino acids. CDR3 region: CASSQRGVNTEAFF. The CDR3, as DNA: TGTGCCAGCAGTCAAAGGGGGGTAAACACTGAAGCTTTCTTT.

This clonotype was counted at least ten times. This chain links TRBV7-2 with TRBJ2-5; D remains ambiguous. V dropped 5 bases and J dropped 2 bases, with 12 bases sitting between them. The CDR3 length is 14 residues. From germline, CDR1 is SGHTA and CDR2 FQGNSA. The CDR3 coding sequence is TGTGCCAGCAGCCCCTCCTTGCAGCAAGAGACCCAGTACTTC. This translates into CASSPSLQQETQYF.

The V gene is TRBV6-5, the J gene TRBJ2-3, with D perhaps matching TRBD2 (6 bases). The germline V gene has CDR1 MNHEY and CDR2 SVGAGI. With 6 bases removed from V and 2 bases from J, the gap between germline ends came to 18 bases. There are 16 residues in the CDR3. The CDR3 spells CASRSIAEKTTDTQYF. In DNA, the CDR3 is TGTGCCAGCAGGTCGATAGCGGAAAAAACCACAGATACGCAGTATTTT.

CDR3 coding DNA: TGTGCCAGCAGCTTCGACGGCTGGAGAAATGAAAAACTGTTTTTT. It yields the protein CASSFDGWRNEKLFF. The gene calls are TRBV5-5 and TRBJ1-4; D is unresolved. The CDR3 has 15 residues. Germline CDR1 reads SGHKS; CDR2 reads YYEKEE (reference sequence). Trimming shortened V by 2 bases and J by 5 bases, and 13 bases separated the two germline ends.

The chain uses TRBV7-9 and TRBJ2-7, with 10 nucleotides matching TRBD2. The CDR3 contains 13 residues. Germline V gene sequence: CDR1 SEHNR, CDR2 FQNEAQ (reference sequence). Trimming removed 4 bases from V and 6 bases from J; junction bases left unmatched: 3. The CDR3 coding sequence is TGTGCCAGCAGCTCAGCGGGGGGGGGCGAGCAGTACTTC. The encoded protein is CASSSAGGGEQYF. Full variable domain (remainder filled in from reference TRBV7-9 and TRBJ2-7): DTGVSQNPRHKITKRGQNVTFRCDPISEHNRLYWYRQTLGQGPEFLTYFQNEAQLEKSRLLSDRFSAERPKGSFSTLEIQRTEQGDSAMYLCASSSAGGGEQYFGPGTRLTVT.

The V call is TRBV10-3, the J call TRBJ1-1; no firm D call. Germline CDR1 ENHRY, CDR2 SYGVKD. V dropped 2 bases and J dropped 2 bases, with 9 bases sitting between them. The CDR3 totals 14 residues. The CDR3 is CAISEGQQNTEAFF. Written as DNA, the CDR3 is TGTGCCATCAGTGAGGGCCAACAAAACACTGAAGCTTTCTTT.

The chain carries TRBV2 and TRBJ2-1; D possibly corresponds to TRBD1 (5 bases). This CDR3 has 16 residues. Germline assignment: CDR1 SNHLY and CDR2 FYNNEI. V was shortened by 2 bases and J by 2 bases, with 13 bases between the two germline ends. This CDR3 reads CASSERSGYPYNEQFF. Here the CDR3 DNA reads TGTGCCAGCAGTGAAAGATCAGGGTATCCCTACAATGAGCAGTTCTTC.

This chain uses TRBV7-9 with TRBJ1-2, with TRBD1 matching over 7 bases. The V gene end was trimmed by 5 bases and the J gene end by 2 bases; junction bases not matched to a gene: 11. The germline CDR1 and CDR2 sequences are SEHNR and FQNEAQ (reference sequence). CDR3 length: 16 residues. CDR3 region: CASSGLSGGRNYGYTF. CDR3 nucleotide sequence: TGTGCCAGCAGCGGTCTTTCAGGGGGGCGGAACTATGGCTACACCTTC.